Presented here are 28 T cell receptor beta chains from one specimen sequenced in a study of Ad26.COV2.S vaccination and SARS-CoV-2 variants. Treatment of the sample: around 19 received Ad26.COV2.S at low or high dose, single or two shots; 5 received placebo; per-sample allocation not given. The samples date from day 63 after the first vaccine or placebo injection. The table came from immunoSEQ multiplex PCR; TCRdb's copy has only in-frame clones and leaves some out. Among approximately 410,000 clones listed, over 80% were seen once. Sequencing was performed on peripheral blood, taken in a trial of Ad26.COV2.S vaccine versus placebo. Source of these receptors: a person between 18 and 65 years old who received the Ad26.COV2.S COVID-19 vaccine or a placebo.

The sample holds one count of this clone. This rearrangement joins TRBV5-1 to TRBJ2-3, with D possibly being TRBD1 (5 bases). Germline CDR1 reads SGHRS; CDR2 reads YFSETQ. This CDR3 region has 14 residues. V dropped 2 bases and J dropped 2 bases, with 9 bases sitting between them. The DNA of the CDR3 is TGCGCCAGCAGCTTACAGGTTTTCACAGATACGCAGTATTTT. Protein product: CASSLQVFTDTQYF.

The chain combines TRBV19 with TRBJ2-7; D not certain. This CDR3 region has 13 residues. Germline V gene lookup returns CDR1 LNHDA and CDR2 SQIVND (reference sequence). V was shortened by 3 bases and J by 7 bases, with 13 bases between the two germline ends. CDR3 loop: CASSILGSGEQYF. The CDR3 DNA follows: TGTGCCAGTAGTATCTTAGGTTCCGGGGAGCAGTACTTC.

The gene calls are TRBV15 and TRBJ2-1; a possible D gene is TRBD2 (7 bases). Looked up from germline, CDR1 is LNHNV and CDR2 is YYDKDF (reference sequence). CDR3 length: 15 amino acids. Deletions cut 1 base from V and 8 bases from J, with 15 bases between. DNA for the CDR3: TGTGCCACCAGCAGAGGCGGGGGCTTGGACGATGAGCAGTTCTTC. Its translation is CATSRGGGLDDEQFF.

This clone was seen a single time. V is TRBV2 and J is TRBJ2-5; TRBD1 is a possible D gene (5 bases). V was cut by 5 bases and J by 1 base, with 8 bases left in between. The CDR3 contains 13 residues. Germline V gene lookup returns CDR1 SNHLY and CDR2 FYNNEI. As DNA, the CDR3 is TGTGCCAGCAGTATTCAGGGCCAAGAGACCCAGTACTTC. Protein sequence: CASSIQGQETQYF.

The chain is built from TRBV27 and TRBJ2-1, with 10 bases identical to TRBD1. The V gene end was trimmed by 5 bases and the J gene end by 10 bases; junction bases not matched to a gene: 8. The length of the CDR3 is 14 residues. CDR1 and CDR2 (germline): MNHEY, SMNVEV (reference sequence). This chain's CDR3 is CASSHGTGVGEQFF. The CDR3, as DNA: TGTGCCAGCAGTCACGGGACAGGGGTAGGAGAGCAGTTCTTC.

The genes are TRBV19 and TRBJ1-2, with D perhaps matching TRBD1 (5 bases). The CDR3 has 11 amino acids. Trimming took 4 bases from V and 8 from J, leaving 8 bases between them. Per germline, CDR1 LNHDA and CDR2 SQIVND (reference sequence). The CDR3 is CASSNQGGYTF. CDR3 bases: TGTGCCAGTAGTAACCAGGGAGGCTACACCTTC.

This chain connects TRBV18 to TRBJ1-4; 10 nucleotides match TRBD1. Looked up from germline, CDR1 is KGHSH and CDR2 is LQKENI. This CDR3 comprises 14 residues. V gave up 6 bases and J gave up 7 bases; unmatched junction bases: 5. CDR3 nucleotide sequence: TGTGCCAGCTCTCGGGACAGGGGTAGTGAAAAACTGTTTTTT. It codes for CASSRDRGSEKLFF. Together with reference TRBV18 and TRBJ1-4, the CDR3 gives the full variable domain: NAGVMQNPRHLVRRRGQEARLRCSPMKGHSHVYWYRQLPEEGLKFMVYLQKENIIDESGMPKERFSAEFPKEGPSILRIQQVVRGDSAAYFCASSRDRGSEKLFFGSGTQLSVL.

The chain uses TRBV9 and TRBJ2-2; D may be TRBD2 (5 bases). The CDR3 spans 15 residues. V shed 3 bases and J shed 5 bases, with 14 bases lying between them. Germline loops: CDR1 SGDLS, CDR2 YYNGEE. The DNA for the CDR3 is TGTGCCAGCAGCGCTACAAGACTACCGACCGGGGAGCTGTTTTTT. This encodes CASSATRLPTGELFF. Using reference TRBV9 and TRBJ2-2 for the parts outside the CDR3, the full variable domain is DSGVTQTPKHLITATGQRVTLRCSPRSGDLSVYWYQQSLDQGLQFLIQYYNGEERAKGNILERFSAQQFPDLHSELNLSSLELGDSALYFCASSATRLPTGELFFGEGSRLTVL.

V is TRBV27 and J is TRBJ2-7; tentative D call: TRBD1 (6 bases). Trimming took 5 bases from V and 2 from J, leaving 10 bases between them. From germline, CDR1 is MNHEY and CDR2 SMNVEV (reference sequence). This CDR3 is 13 amino acids long. CDR3 loop: CASSIRGPYEQYF. In nucleotides, the CDR3 is TGTGCCAGCAGTATCAGGGGCCCCTACGAGCAGTACTTC.

The chain is built from TRBV10-3 and TRBJ2-7, with 7 positions matching TRBD1. The J segment lost 4 bases and the V segment lost 6 bases, leaving 9 bases of the junction unmatched. The CDR3 sequence is 14 residues long. Looked up from germline, CDR1 is ENHRY and CDR2 is SYGVKD. In DNA, the CDR3 is TGTGCCATCAGGTGGGACAGCTTTTCGTACGAGCAGTACTTC. The encoded protein is CAIRWDSFSYEQYF.

The chain has TRBV5-1 and TRBJ2-3; 12 positions match TRBD2. V shed 4 bases and J 3 bases; nucleotides not matched to a gene: 6. The CDR3 extends over 16 amino acids. Per the germline V gene, CDR1 is SGHRS and CDR2 is YFSETQ. Here the CDR3 reads CASSPMTSGGTDTQYF. Written as DNA, the CDR3 is TGCGCCAGCAGCCCGATGACTAGCGGGGGAACAGATACGCAGTATTTT.

The V call is TRBV28, the J call TRBJ1-1, with 9 bases aligning to TRBD1. This CDR3 has 16 amino acids. From germline, CDR1 is MDHEN and CDR2 SYDVKM. The junction had 11 bases not matched to a gene; V was cut back by 5 bases and J by 4 bases. The DNA for the CDR3 is TGTGCCAGCAGTCGCACACAGGGGGCGCTGGTCACTGAAGCTTTCTTT. Amino acids: CASSRTQGALVTEAFF.

V gene TRBV3-1 (or the pseudogene TRBV3-2) combines with J gene TRBJ1-3; the D is unclear. V was trimmed by 2 bases and J by 8 bases, leaving 10 bases between them. Germline values: CDR1 LGHDT, CDR2 YNNKEL (reference sequence). This CDR3 region has 13 residues. The CDR3 DNA sequence: TGTGCCAGCAGCCAACGAGGTCCGGACACCATATATTTT. Protein product: CASSQRGPDTIYF.

V gene TRBV23-1 combines with J gene TRBJ1-5; D gene unclear. TRBV23-1 qualifies as an ORF whose function is uncertain. CDR3 length: 17 amino acids. V was cut by 6 bases and J by 6 bases, with 24 bases left in between. CDR3 sequence: CASSPWSPRGVSQPQHF. The DNA of the CDR3 is TGCGCCAGCAGCCCCTGGTCGCCCCGGGGAGTAAGTCAGCCCCAGCATTTT.

The CDR3 spells CASLCGCPQPGKKDRGNSPLHF. CDR3 nucleotide sequence: TGTGCCAGTTTGTGTGGTTGCCCCCAGCCAGGAAAAAAAGACAGGGGAAATTCACCCCTCCACTTT. V gene TRBV19 combines with J gene TRBJ1-6; TRBD1 agrees at 8 bases. The CDR3 length is 22 residues. Germline CDR1 LNHDA, CDR2 SQIVND (reference sequence). After removal of 8 bases from V and 7 bases from J, the junction contained 31 bases not matched to a gene.

This chain connects TRBV6-6 to TRBJ1-1, with a tentative D call TRBD1 (6 bases). This CDR3 has 15 amino acids. V gave up 2 bases and J gave up 6 bases, with 16 bases separating them. Germline V gene lookup returns CDR1 MNHNY and CDR2 SVGAGI (reference sequence). The CDR3 DNA reads TGTGCCAGCAGTTACCCACAGGGCGAGAGTCCTGAAGCTTTCTTT. Its protein product is CASSYPQGESPEAFF.

The chain joins TRBV5-8 to TRBJ2-3, with 8 bases lining up with TRBD2. The V and J ends lost 0 bases and 2 bases, in that order; junction bases with no gene match: 8. Germline V gives CDR1 SGHTS, CDR2 YDEGEE. The CDR3 is made up of 17 amino acids. The chain's CDR3 is CASSLGRLASPTDTQYF. The DNA for the CDR3 is TGTGCCAGCAGCTTGGGCCGACTAGCGTCCCCCACAGATACGCAGTATTTT. The full variable domain, in which reference TRBV5-8 and TRBJ2-3 provide the parts outside the CDR3, is EAGVTQSPTHLIKTRGQQATLRCSPISGHTSVYWYQQALGLGLQFLLWYDEGEERNRGNFPPRFSGRQFPNYSSELNVNALELEDSALYLCASSLGRLASPTDTQYFGPGTRLTVL.

This chain joins TRBV7-8 and TRBJ2-3; 8 bases are a match to TRBD2. Germline V gene data show CDR1 as SGHVS and CDR2 as FQNEAQ. Trimming took 5 bases from V and 4 from J; bases not matched to a gene: 8. The CDR3 spans 15 residues. The CDR3 sequence is CASSPGGASSDTQYF. The CDR3 DNA reads TGTGCCAGCAGCCCCGGGGGGGCCAGTTCAGATACGCAGTATTTT.

The chain couples TRBV7-2 to TRBJ1-3; 7 positions match TRBD1. In germline, CDR1 is SGHTA, CDR2 FQGNSA. The CDR3 length is 17 residues. Trimming removed 4 bases from V and 2 bases from J; junction bases left unmatched: 11. CDR3 in amino acids: CASSSKGQERTGNTIYF. CDR3 coding DNA: TGTGCCAGCAGCTCGAAAGGACAGGAGAGAACTGGAAACACCATATATTTT.

This clone showed up just once. Other DNA sequences in the sample encode the same CDR3. The CDR3 sequence is CASSLSADTQYF. For the CDR3, the DNA is TGTGCCAGCAGCTTATCTGCAGATACGCAGTATTTT. The chain couples TRBV7-2 to TRBJ2-3; D is unclear. V lost 2 bases, J lost 4 bases, and 4 bases lay in between. CDR3 length: 12 amino acids. Per the germline V gene, CDR1 is SGHTA and CDR2 is FQGNSA.

Of note for this clone: Other DNA variants within this sample encode the same CDR3. The chain recombines TRBV27 with TRBJ1-5, with D unresolved. The V end was cut by 0 bases, the J end by 1 base, with 4 bases between. Per germline, CDR1 MNHEY and CDR2 SMNVEV (reference sequence). This CDR3 contains 14 residues. The CDR3 sequence: CASSLSDSNQPQHF. The CDR3 DNA is TGTGCCAGCAGTTTATCAGACAGCAATCAGCCCCAGCATTTT.

The chain combines TRBV23-1 with TRBJ2-7; 10 bases fit TRBD1. TRBV23-1 is sorted into the ORF group, with uncertain function. J gave up 3 bases and V 4 bases, and 15 bases lay outside the gene matches. The CDR3 runs 18 residues. This CDR3 is CASSRNIARTGGRYEQYF. The CDR3 coding sequence is TGCGCCAGCAGTCGAAATATCGCCCGGACAGGGGGTCGCTACGAGCAGTACTTC.

In DNA form, the CDR3 reads TGTGCCAGCAGCGTAGACAGGTCCGGCGGCTACACCTTC. Translating gives CASSVDRSGGYTF. The chain is built from TRBV7-2 and TRBJ1-2; D perhaps matches TRBD1 (6 bases). Trimming pared 5 bases from V and 8 bases from J, leaving 15 bases between. The germline V gene encodes CDR1 SGHTA and CDR2 FQGNSA. This CDR3 has 13 residues. The full variable domain, its missing parts supplied by reference TRBV7-2 and TRBJ1-2, is GAGVSQSPSNKVTEKGKDVELRCDPISGHTALYWYRQSLGQGLEFLIYFQGNSAPDKSGLPSDRFSAERTGGSVSTLTIQRTQQEDSAVYLCASSVDRSGGYTFGSGTRLTVV.

The chain employs TRBV19 and TRBJ2-5; 8 bases match TRBD2. Germline lookup yields CDR1 LNHDA and CDR2 SQIVND (reference sequence). This CDR3 is built from 13 residues. The V gene end was trimmed by 6 bases and the J gene end by 10 bases; junction bases not matched to a gene: 10. CDR3 nucleotides: TGTGCCAGTAGCTGGGTAGCGGGGAGCGGCCAGTACTTC. Its translation is CASSWVAGSGQYF.

The J gene is TRBJ1-2, the V gene TRBV3-1 (or the pseudogene TRBV3-2), with unresolved D. Trimming stripped 3 bases from V and 5 bases from J, with 19 bases between. The CDR3 sequence is 16 residues long. Germline assignment: CDR1 LGHDT and CDR2 YNNKEL (reference sequence). CDR3 region: CASSHQIQSAGYGYTF. The CDR3 coding sequence is TGTGCCAGCAGCCATCAAATTCAGAGCGCCGGGTATGGCTACACCTTC.

V gene TRBV5-4 combines with J gene TRBJ2-5; maybe TRBD1 (6 bases). This CDR3 has 12 amino acids. V dropped 6 bases and J dropped 5 bases, with 11 bases sitting between them. The germline gives CDR1 SGHNT, CDR2 YYREEE (reference sequence). The CDR3 loop reads CASTGQSETQYF. Written as DNA, the CDR3 is TGTGCCAGCACCGGACAGTCGGAGACCCAGTACTTC.

This chain links TRBV7-8 with TRBJ1-1; the D gene is possibly TRBD1 (5 bases). V was trimmed by 2 bases and J by 0 bases, leaving 10 bases between them. The CDR3 is 15 residues long. In germline, CDR1 is SGHVS, CDR2 FQNEAQ. The chain's CDR3 is CASSLRDGMNTEAFF. In DNA, the CDR3 is TGTGCCAGCAGCTTAAGGGACGGCATGAACACTGAAGCTTTCTTT.

This chain joins TRBV12-3 or TRBV12-4 and TRBJ2-1; D remains ambiguous. V shed 8 bases and J shed 4 bases, with 3 bases lying between them. This CDR3 spans 10 amino acids. DNA of the CDR3: TGTGCCAGCGAGTACAATGAGCAGTTCTTC. Protein product: CASEYNEQFF.